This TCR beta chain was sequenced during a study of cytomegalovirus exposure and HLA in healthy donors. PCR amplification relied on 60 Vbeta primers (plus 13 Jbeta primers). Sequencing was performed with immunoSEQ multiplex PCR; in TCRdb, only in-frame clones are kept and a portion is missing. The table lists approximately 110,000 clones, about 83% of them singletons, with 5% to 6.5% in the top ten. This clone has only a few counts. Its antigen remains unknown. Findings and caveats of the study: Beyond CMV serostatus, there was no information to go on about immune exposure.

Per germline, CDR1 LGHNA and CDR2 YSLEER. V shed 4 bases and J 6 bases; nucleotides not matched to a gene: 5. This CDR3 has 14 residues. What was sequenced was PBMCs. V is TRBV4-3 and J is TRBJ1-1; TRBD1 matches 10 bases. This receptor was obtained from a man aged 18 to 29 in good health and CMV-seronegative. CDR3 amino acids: CASSRDRGISEAFF. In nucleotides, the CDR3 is TGCGCCAGCAGCCGGGACAGGGGCATCTCTGAAGCTTTCTTT.